These T cell receptor beta chains were read from a single sample in a study of CD4 T cells in relation to SARS-CoV-2 and coronaviruses. Method: immunoSEQ multiplex PCR; TCRdb's copy keeps in-frame clones and lacks some. The sample includes around 28,000 clones, more than 75% of them seen just once. These receptors have no known antigen. The sequenced sample consisted of memory CD4+ T cells from PBMCs, cultured in vitro. Receptors were obtained from an adult with COVID-19. The CDR3 runs from the conserved cysteine through the conserved F or W. Each record gives: CDR3 DNA, CDR3 protein, D gene, clone size, J gene, V gene, CDR3 length. D genes are given only for firm matches. Rows give clone size only sometimes, using once, few, many, or a class for an expanded clone.

cdr3_nt: TGTGCCAGCAGCGATGACAGGGTTTTAAGGCCCCAGCATTTT
cdr3_aa: CASSDDRVLRPQHF
d_call: TRBD1
clone_size: .
j_call: TRBJ1-5
v_call: TRBV7-9
cdr3_length: 14

cdr3_nt: TGCGCCAGCAGCGCCCGGGTGGCTGAAGCTTTCTTT
cdr3_aa: CASSARVAEAFF
d_call: .
clone_size: .
j_call: TRBJ1-1
v_call: TRBV5-1
cdr3_length: 12

cdr3_nt: TGTGCCTGGAGTCTAGGACCGTACTACCCTTCCTACAATGAGCAGTTCTTC
cdr3_aa: CAWSLGPYYPSYNEQFF
d_call: .
clone_size: .
j_call: TRBJ2-1
v_call: TRBV30
cdr3_length: 17

cdr3_nt: TGTGCCAGCAGTTACTCGATATCAGGGGCAGGAGCTGAAGCTTTCTTT
cdr3_aa: CASSYSISGAGAEAFF
d_call: .
clone_size: once
j_call: TRBJ1-1
v_call: TRBV6-5
cdr3_length: 16

cdr3_nt: TGTGCCAGCAGCCCCGGGAGTTATCAGCCCCAGCATTTT
cdr3_aa: CASSPGSYQPQHF
d_call: .
clone_size: .
j_call: TRBJ1-5
v_call: TRBV7-9
cdr3_length: 13

cdr3_nt: TGTGCCAGCAGCAACTCTGACAGGAAATACGAGCAGTACTTC
cdr3_aa: CASSNSDRKYEQYF
d_call: .
clone_size: .
j_call: TRBJ2-7
v_call: TRBV7-9
cdr3_length: 14

cdr3_nt: TGCGCCAGCAGCTTGGTTGGCGGGAGGGGGAACAATGAGCAGTTCTTC
cdr3_aa: CASSLVGGRGNNEQFF
d_call: TRBD2
clone_size: .
j_call: TRBJ2-1
v_call: TRBV5-1
cdr3_length: 16

cdr3_nt: TGTGCCAGCAGTGATCTTGCAGATACGCAGTATTTT
cdr3_aa: CASSDLADTQYF
d_call: .
clone_size: once
j_call: TRBJ2-3
v_call: TRBV6-1
cdr3_length: 12

cdr3_nt: TGTGCCAGCAGCCAAGATTCTCCAGACCCCTGGGTCCGGACGCAGTATTTT
cdr3_aa: CASSQDSPDPWVRTQYF
d_call: .
clone_size: .
j_call: TRBJ2-3
v_call: TRBV3-1/TRBV3-2
cdr3_length: 17

cdr3_nt: TGTGCCAGCAGTTTGGCTTGGGTTCCGTCTTACGAGCAGTACTTC
cdr3_aa: CASSLAWVPSYEQYF
d_call: .
clone_size: .
j_call: TRBJ2-7
v_call: TRBV27
cdr3_length: 15

cdr3_nt: TGTGCCAGCAGCCAAGGCGCTATACTACAAGGGGAGCAGTTCTTC
cdr3_aa: CASSQGAILQGEQFF
d_call: .
clone_size: .
j_call: TRBJ2-1
v_call: TRBV11-2
cdr3_length: 15

cdr3_nt: TGTGCCACCAGTGATTCGCGACAGGGACAGTCCTACGAGCAGTACTTC
cdr3_aa: CATSDSRQGQSYEQYF
d_call: TRBD1
clone_size: .
j_call: TRBJ2-7
v_call: TRBV24-1
cdr3_length: 16

cdr3_nt: TGTGCCAGCAGTAGCACCGGGACTTACACAGATACGCAGTATTTT
cdr3_aa: CASSSTGTYTDTQYF
d_call: .
clone_size: .
j_call: TRBJ2-3
v_call: TRBV28
cdr3_length: 15

cdr3_nt: TGTGCCACCTCCTGGCGACGCGGGCCCTCCTACAATGAGCAGTTCTTC
cdr3_aa: CATSWRRGPSYNEQFF
d_call: .
clone_size: .
j_call: TRBJ2-1
v_call: TRBV5-4
cdr3_length: 16

cdr3_nt: TGTGCCAGCAGTCGGACAGGTTTCGTCGAGCAGTACTTC
cdr3_aa: CASSRTGFVEQYF
d_call: TRBD1
clone_size: .
j_call: TRBJ2-7
v_call: TRBV6-5
cdr3_length: 13

cdr3_nt: TGTGCCAGCAGCGTAGGCGGACGGAGCACAGATACGCAGTATTTT
cdr3_aa: CASSVGGRSTDTQYF
d_call: .
clone_size: .
j_call: TRBJ2-3
v_call: TRBV9
cdr3_length: 15

cdr3_nt: TGTGCCAGCAGCGGTTGGACTAGCGGAGAGCAGTTCTTC
cdr3_aa: CASSGWTSGEQFF
d_call: TRBD2
clone_size: few
j_call: TRBJ2-1
v_call: TRBV7-9
cdr3_length: 13

cdr3_nt: TGTGCCAGCAGCGGTGGCTGGCTTAGCGAGCAGTTCTTC
cdr3_aa: CASSGGWLSEQFF
d_call: .
clone_size: .
j_call: TRBJ2-1
v_call: TRBV5-4
cdr3_length: 13

cdr3_nt: TGTGCCAGCAGCTTCGGACCCACAGATACGCAGTATTTT
cdr3_aa: CASSFGPTDTQYF
d_call: .
clone_size: .
j_call: TRBJ2-3
v_call: TRBV11-1
cdr3_length: 13

cdr3_nt: TGTGCCAGCAGTCAAGGGGGCTACTTATACAATGAGCAGTTCTTC
cdr3_aa: CASSQGGYLYNEQFF
d_call: TRBD1
clone_size: .
j_call: TRBJ2-1
v_call: TRBV7-9
cdr3_length: 15

cdr3_nt: TGTGCCAGCAGCGTGCGCGGGAGTGGCACAGATACGCAGTATTTT
cdr3_aa: CASSVRGSGTDTQYF
d_call: TRBD2
clone_size: .
j_call: TRBJ2-3
v_call: TRBV9
cdr3_length: 15

cdr3_nt: TGTGCCAGCAGTTTATACCGGGACAGGGGTTCTTATGAGCAGTTCTTC
cdr3_aa: CASSLYRDRGSYEQFF
d_call: TRBD1
clone_size: once
j_call: TRBJ2-1
v_call: TRBV28
cdr3_length: 16

cdr3_nt: TGCAGTGCTAGTCTTCCGGCCTATGGTGGCTACACCTTC
cdr3_aa: CSASLPAYGGYTF
d_call: .
clone_size: .
j_call: TRBJ1-2
v_call: TRBV20-1
cdr3_length: 13

cdr3_nt: TGTGCCAGCAGCCCTGGAGGGGACAGGGTATTTGAGACCCAGTACTTC
cdr3_aa: CASSPGGDRVFETQYF
d_call: TRBD1
clone_size: once
j_call: TRBJ2-5
v_call: TRBV5-4
cdr3_length: 16

cdr3_nt: TGTGCCAGCCGCGGGGTCGACGACCAGCCCCAGCATTTT
cdr3_aa: CASRGVDDQPQHF
d_call: .
clone_size: .
j_call: TRBJ1-5
v_call: TRBV28
cdr3_length: 13

cdr3_nt: TGTGCCAGCAGCCAGGGACTAGCGGGAGGGTTAGTTTACGAGCAGTACTTC
cdr3_aa: CASSQGLAGGLVYEQYF
d_call: TRBD2
clone_size: .
j_call: TRBJ2-7
v_call: TRBV7-2
cdr3_length: 17

cdr3_nt: TGTGCCAGCAGCCCGACTATGAGCACAGATACGCAGTATTTT
cdr3_aa: CASSPTMSTDTQYF
d_call: .
clone_size: .
j_call: TRBJ2-3
v_call: TRBV3-1/TRBV3-2
cdr3_length: 14

cdr3_nt: TGTGCCACCAGTGATAGGACTAGCGGGAGCCAAGAGACCCAGTACTTC
cdr3_aa: CATSDRTSGSQETQYF
d_call: TRBD2
clone_size: .
j_call: TRBJ2-5
v_call: TRBV24-1
cdr3_length: 16

cdr3_nt: TGTGCCAGCAGCCTACAGGGTCGGAACACTGAAGCTTTCTTT
cdr3_aa: CASSLQGRNTEAFF
d_call: .
clone_size: .
j_call: TRBJ1-1
v_call: TRBV7-9
cdr3_length: 14

cdr3_nt: TGTGCCAGCTCACCACCGGGGGGGTCCGGTGAGCAGTTCTTC
cdr3_aa: CASSPPGGSGEQFF
d_call: TRBD2
clone_size: .
j_call: TRBJ2-1
v_call: TRBV18
cdr3_length: 14

cdr3_nt: TGTGCCAGCAGCTTAGGGTTGGAATTCTCTGGAAACACCATATATTTT
cdr3_aa: CASSLGLEFSGNTIYF
d_call: .
clone_size: .
j_call: TRBJ1-3
v_call: TRBV7-6
cdr3_length: 16

cdr3_nt: TGTGCCAGCAGCGAGGGGGGGGGCCCTTCTCCCAGCTCCTACGAGCAGTACTTC
cdr3_aa: CASSEGGGPSPSSYEQYF
d_call: .
clone_size: .
j_call: TRBJ2-7
v_call: TRBV9
cdr3_length: 18

cdr3_nt: TGTGCCATCAGTGAGGGAATAGCGGGAGGCACCTACGAGCAGTACTTC
cdr3_aa: CAISEGIAGGTYEQYF
d_call: TRBD2
clone_size: .
j_call: TRBJ2-7
v_call: TRBV10-3
cdr3_length: 16

cdr3_nt: TGTGCCAGCAGCGCGACAGGGGATGAGCAGTTCTTC
cdr3_aa: CASSATGDEQFF
d_call: TRBD1
clone_size: few
j_call: TRBJ2-1
v_call: TRBV7-9
cdr3_length: 12

cdr3_nt: TGCAGTGCTAGCCTAGGGATCGAGCAGTACTTC
cdr3_aa: CSASLGIEQYF
d_call: .
clone_size: .
j_call: TRBJ2-7
v_call: TRBV20-1
cdr3_length: 11

cdr3_nt: TGTGCCAGCAGCCAAGGGTCTTACAATGAGCAGTTCTTC
cdr3_aa: CASSQGSYNEQFF
d_call: .
clone_size: few
j_call: TRBJ2-1
v_call: TRBV3-1/TRBV3-2
cdr3_length: 13

cdr3_nt: TGTGCCAGCAGTGAGGATAGCACAGGGAATGAGCAGTTCTTC
cdr3_aa: CASSEDSTGNEQFF
d_call: .
clone_size: .
j_call: TRBJ2-1
v_call: TRBV6-1
cdr3_length: 14

cdr3_nt: TGCGCCAGCAGCTCCACTAGCGGAGGAAACACCGGGGAGCTGTTTTTT
cdr3_aa: CASSSTSGGNTGELFF
d_call: TRBD2
clone_size: .
j_call: TRBJ2-2
v_call: TRBV5-1
cdr3_length: 16

cdr3_nt: TGTGCCAGCAGCGTAAAAGGACTCGGCTACGAGCAGTACTTC
cdr3_aa: CASSVKGLGYEQYF
d_call: .
clone_size: .
j_call: TRBJ2-7
v_call: TRBV9
cdr3_length: 14